This T cell receptor (beta chain) was obtained from a study of cytomegalovirus exposure and HLA in healthy donors. The CDR3 extends over 14 amino acids. The V end lost 3 bases, the J end lost 3 bases, and 10 bases lay between the germline ends. Germline CDR1 SGHRS, CDR2 YFSETQ. TCRdb's table, derived via immunoSEQ multiplex PCR, lists solely in-frame clones and lacks some. The data contain approximately 160,000 clones, 80% to 90% of them seen just once; the ten biggest clones take up 2% to 2.5%. The clonotype comes from a woman under 30 in good health and CMV-seronegative. This chain links TRBV5-1 with TRBJ2-1; weak D call: TRBD2 (6 bases). Sequences were obtained from PBMCs. CDR3 region: CASSSSGGYNEQFF. The CDR3 DNA is TGCGCCAGCAGCTCCTCCGGGGGCTACAATGAGCAGTTCTTC.